This T cell receptor (beta chain) stems from a study of CD8 T cells in ankylosing spondylitis. CDR1 is DFQATT, CDR2 SNEGSKA, per germline (reference sequence). Trimming cost V 4 bases and J 4 bases; bases outside gene matches: 4. The CDR3 runs 13 residues. TCRdb recomputed calls from the 5' RACE reads with MiXCR, one row per CDR3 protein. This sample carries some 840,000 distinct CDR3 sequences, over 9.5% of them seen once, and the ten largest clones take more than 0.5%. Study-wide findings and caveats: One TCR beta motif, made up of seven to nine highly homologous variants, appeared characteristic of ankylosing spondylitis blood.

In the case of this clonotype: Its antigen is unknown.

The receptor's source is a male donor with ankylosing spondylitis. The material sequenced was blood, either unsorted or a sorted T cell fraction (not recorded which). V usage is TRBV20-1 and J usage is TRBJ2-7; 10 bases agree with TRBD2. Here the CDR3 DNA reads TGCAGTGCTAACAGCGGGAGGGGGTACGAGCAGTACTTC. As protein: CSANSGRGYEQYF.